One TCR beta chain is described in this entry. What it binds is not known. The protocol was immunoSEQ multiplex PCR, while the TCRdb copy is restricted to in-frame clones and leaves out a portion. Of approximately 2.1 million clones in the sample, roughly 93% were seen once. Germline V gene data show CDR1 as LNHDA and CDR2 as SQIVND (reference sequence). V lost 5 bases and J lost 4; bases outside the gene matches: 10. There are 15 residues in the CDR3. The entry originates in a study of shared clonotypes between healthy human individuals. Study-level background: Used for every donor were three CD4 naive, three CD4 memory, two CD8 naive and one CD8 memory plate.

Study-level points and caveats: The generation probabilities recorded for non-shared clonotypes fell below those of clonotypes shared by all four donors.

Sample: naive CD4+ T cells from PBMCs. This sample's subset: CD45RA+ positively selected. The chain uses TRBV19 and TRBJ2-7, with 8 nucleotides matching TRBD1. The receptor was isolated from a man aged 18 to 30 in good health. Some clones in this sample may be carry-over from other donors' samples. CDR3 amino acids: CASSLQGQGGYEQYF. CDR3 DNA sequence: TGTGCCAGTAGTCTTCAAGGACAGGGTGGGTACGAGCAGTACTTC.